The clone carrying this T cell receptor beta chain was counted ten times or more. Its antigen is not identified. The germline V and J ends were trimmed by 4 bases and 0 bases, with 7 bases remaining between them. The germline CDR1 and CDR2 sequences are SQVTM and ANQGSEA. The CDR3 spans 12 residues. Only healthy Caucasians were enrolled as donors. Template switching added a universal primer site; cDNA carried unique molecular identifiers. One entry per CDR3 protein, called by TCRdb with MiXCR from the 5' RACE reads. The table has roughly 710,000 distinct CDR3 sequences, roughly 6.2% seen once. The data were obtained in a study of identical twins. Study-wide findings and caveats: Conclusions were based on cross-sectional statistical analysis, without following the same donors. Recombination models fit unrelated individuals' TCR alpha sharing but underestimated twins'.

This TCR was sampled from a man aged 18 to 29 in good health. This rearrangement joins TRBV29-1 to TRBJ2-7, with unresolved D. The specimen sequenced was naive T cells sorted from blood. The DNA for the CDR3 is TGCAGCGTTGGTAGTCTCTCCTACGAGCAGTACTTC. Protein product: CSVGSLSYEQYF.